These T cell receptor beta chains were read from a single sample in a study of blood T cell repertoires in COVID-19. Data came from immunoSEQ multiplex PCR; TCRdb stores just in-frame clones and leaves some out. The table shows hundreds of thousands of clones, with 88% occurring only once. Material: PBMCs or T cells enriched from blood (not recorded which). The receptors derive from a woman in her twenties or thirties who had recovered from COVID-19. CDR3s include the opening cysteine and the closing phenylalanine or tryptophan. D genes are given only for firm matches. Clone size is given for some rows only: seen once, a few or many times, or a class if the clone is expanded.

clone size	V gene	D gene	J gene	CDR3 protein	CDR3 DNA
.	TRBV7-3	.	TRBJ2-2	CASSPDRNTGELFF	TGTGCCAGCAGCCCGGACAGAAACACCGGGGAGCTGTTTTTT
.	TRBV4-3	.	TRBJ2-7	CASSQEDGTYEQYF	TGCGCCAGCAGCCAAGAGGACGGGACCTACGAGCAGTACTTC
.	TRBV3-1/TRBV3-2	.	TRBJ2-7	CASSQVGFSTYEQYF	TGTGCCAGCAGCCAGGTCGGTTTTTCCACCTACGAGCAGTACTTC
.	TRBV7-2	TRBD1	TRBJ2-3	CASSSGTALSTDTQYF	TGTGCCAGCAGCTCCGGGACAGCCCTTAGCACAGATACGCAGTATTTT
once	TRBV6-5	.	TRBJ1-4	CASSSRGGQRLEKLFF	TGTGCCAGCAGTTCGCGCGGTGGACAGCGGCTTGAAAAACTGTTTTTT
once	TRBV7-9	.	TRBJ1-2	CASTHPGASYGYTF	TGTGCCAGCACACATCCAGGGGCTTCCTATGGCTACACCTTC
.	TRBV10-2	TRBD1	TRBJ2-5	CASSDRQGVFSHISETQYF	TGCGCCAGCAGCGACAGACAGGGAGTTTTTAGCCATATCTCGGAGACCCAGTACTTC
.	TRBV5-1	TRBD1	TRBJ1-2	CASSSGTGFYGYTF	TGCGCCAGCAGCTCTGGGACAGGCTTCTATGGCTACACCTTC
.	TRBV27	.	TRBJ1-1	CASSLRHSNTEAFF	TGTGCCAGCAGTTTGAGACACTCGAACACTGAAGCTTTCTTT
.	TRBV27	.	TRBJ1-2	CASSIRQNYGYTF	TGTGCCAGCAGTATAAGACAGAACTATGGCTACACCTTC
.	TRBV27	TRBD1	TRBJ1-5	CASSPRQGSNQPQHF	TGTGCCAGCAGTCCCCGACAGGGAAGCAATCAGCCCCAGCATTTT
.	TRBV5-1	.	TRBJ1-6	CASSLAGARYNSPLHF	TGCGCCAGCAGCTTGGCAGGGGCGAGGTATAATTCACCCCTCCACTTT
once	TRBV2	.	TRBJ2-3	CATEGADTQYF	TGTGCCACCGAAGGGGCAGATACGCAGTATTTT
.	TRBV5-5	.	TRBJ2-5	CASSLVLIQETQYF	TGTGCCAGCAGCTTGGTACTGATTCAAGAGACCCAGTACTTC
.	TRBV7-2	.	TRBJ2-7	CASSLPRSSYEQYF	TGTGCCAGCAGCTTACCACGGAGCTCCTACGAGCAGTACTTC
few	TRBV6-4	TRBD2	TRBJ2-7	CASSDSGEGPCGKIRYEQYF	TGTGCCAGCAGTGACTCCGGGGAGGGGCCATGCGGGAAAATCCGCTACGAGCAGTACTTC
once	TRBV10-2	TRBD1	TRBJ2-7	CASHGQGGVGARNEQYF	TGCGCCAGCCACGGACAGGGGGGGGTTGGAGCTAGGAACGAGCAGTACTTC
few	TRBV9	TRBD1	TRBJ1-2	CASSVGSGGSYGYTF	TGTGCCAGCAGCGTAGGATCAGGGGGGAGCTATGGCTACACCTTC
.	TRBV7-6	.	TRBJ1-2	CASSLADTTGFLGYGYTF	TGTGCCAGCAGCTTAGCCGACACTACAGGGTTCCTTGGCTATGGCTACACCTTC
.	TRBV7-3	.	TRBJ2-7	CASSLKGQAPTYEQYF	TGTGCCAGCAGCTTAAAGGGGCAGGCTCCAACCTACGAGCAGTACTTC
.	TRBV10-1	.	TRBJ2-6	CASSESVEGVPSSGANVLTF	TGCGCCAGCAGTGAGTCAGTGGAGGGCGTCCCCTCCTCTGGGGCCAACGTCCTGACTTTC
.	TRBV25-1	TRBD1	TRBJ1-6	CASSGTTGGYSPLHF	TGTGCCAGCAGTGGGACCACAGGGGGATATTCACCCCTCCACTTT
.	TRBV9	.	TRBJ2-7	CASSPPQAGEQYF	TGTGCCAGCAGCCCCCCTCAGGCGGGGGAGCAGTACTTC
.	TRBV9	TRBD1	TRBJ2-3	CASSVGRRQGRRTDTQYF	TGTGCCAGCAGCGTAGGACGAAGACAGGGGAGGCGAACAGATACGCAGTATTTT
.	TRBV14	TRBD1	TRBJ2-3	CASSPPGTGTTDTQYF	TGTGCCAGCAGCCCTCCCGGGACAGGGACCACAGATACGCAGTATTTT
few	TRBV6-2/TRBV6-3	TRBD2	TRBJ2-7	CASSTGGESDEQYF	TGTGCCAGCAGTACCGGGGGGGAGTCGGACGAGCAGTACTTC
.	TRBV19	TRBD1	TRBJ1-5	CASSIGQGLSNQPQHF	TGTGCCAGTAGTATCGGACAGGGTTTAAGCAATCAGCCCCAGCATTTT
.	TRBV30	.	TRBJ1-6	CAWSDVDNNSPLHF	TGTGCCTGGAGTGATGTTGACAATAATTCACCCCTCCACTTT
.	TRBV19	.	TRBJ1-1	CASRPGQQNTEAFF	TGTGCCAGTAGACCAGGGCAGCAGAACACTGAAGCTTTCTTT